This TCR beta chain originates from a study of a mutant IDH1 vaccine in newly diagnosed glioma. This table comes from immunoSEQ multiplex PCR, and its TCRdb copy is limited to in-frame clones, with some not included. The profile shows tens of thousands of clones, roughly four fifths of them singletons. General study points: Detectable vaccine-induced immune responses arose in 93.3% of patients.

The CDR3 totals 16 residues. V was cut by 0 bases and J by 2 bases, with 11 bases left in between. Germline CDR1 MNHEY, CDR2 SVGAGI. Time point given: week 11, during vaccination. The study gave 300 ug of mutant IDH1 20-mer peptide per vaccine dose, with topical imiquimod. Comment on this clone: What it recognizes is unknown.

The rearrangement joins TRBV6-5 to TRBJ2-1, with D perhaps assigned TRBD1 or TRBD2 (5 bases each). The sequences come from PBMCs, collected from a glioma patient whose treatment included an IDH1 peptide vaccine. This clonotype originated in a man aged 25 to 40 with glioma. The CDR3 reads CASSYSGTLAYNEQFF. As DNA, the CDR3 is TGTGCCAGCAGTTACTCTGGGACCTTGGCCTACAATGAGCAGTTCTTC.